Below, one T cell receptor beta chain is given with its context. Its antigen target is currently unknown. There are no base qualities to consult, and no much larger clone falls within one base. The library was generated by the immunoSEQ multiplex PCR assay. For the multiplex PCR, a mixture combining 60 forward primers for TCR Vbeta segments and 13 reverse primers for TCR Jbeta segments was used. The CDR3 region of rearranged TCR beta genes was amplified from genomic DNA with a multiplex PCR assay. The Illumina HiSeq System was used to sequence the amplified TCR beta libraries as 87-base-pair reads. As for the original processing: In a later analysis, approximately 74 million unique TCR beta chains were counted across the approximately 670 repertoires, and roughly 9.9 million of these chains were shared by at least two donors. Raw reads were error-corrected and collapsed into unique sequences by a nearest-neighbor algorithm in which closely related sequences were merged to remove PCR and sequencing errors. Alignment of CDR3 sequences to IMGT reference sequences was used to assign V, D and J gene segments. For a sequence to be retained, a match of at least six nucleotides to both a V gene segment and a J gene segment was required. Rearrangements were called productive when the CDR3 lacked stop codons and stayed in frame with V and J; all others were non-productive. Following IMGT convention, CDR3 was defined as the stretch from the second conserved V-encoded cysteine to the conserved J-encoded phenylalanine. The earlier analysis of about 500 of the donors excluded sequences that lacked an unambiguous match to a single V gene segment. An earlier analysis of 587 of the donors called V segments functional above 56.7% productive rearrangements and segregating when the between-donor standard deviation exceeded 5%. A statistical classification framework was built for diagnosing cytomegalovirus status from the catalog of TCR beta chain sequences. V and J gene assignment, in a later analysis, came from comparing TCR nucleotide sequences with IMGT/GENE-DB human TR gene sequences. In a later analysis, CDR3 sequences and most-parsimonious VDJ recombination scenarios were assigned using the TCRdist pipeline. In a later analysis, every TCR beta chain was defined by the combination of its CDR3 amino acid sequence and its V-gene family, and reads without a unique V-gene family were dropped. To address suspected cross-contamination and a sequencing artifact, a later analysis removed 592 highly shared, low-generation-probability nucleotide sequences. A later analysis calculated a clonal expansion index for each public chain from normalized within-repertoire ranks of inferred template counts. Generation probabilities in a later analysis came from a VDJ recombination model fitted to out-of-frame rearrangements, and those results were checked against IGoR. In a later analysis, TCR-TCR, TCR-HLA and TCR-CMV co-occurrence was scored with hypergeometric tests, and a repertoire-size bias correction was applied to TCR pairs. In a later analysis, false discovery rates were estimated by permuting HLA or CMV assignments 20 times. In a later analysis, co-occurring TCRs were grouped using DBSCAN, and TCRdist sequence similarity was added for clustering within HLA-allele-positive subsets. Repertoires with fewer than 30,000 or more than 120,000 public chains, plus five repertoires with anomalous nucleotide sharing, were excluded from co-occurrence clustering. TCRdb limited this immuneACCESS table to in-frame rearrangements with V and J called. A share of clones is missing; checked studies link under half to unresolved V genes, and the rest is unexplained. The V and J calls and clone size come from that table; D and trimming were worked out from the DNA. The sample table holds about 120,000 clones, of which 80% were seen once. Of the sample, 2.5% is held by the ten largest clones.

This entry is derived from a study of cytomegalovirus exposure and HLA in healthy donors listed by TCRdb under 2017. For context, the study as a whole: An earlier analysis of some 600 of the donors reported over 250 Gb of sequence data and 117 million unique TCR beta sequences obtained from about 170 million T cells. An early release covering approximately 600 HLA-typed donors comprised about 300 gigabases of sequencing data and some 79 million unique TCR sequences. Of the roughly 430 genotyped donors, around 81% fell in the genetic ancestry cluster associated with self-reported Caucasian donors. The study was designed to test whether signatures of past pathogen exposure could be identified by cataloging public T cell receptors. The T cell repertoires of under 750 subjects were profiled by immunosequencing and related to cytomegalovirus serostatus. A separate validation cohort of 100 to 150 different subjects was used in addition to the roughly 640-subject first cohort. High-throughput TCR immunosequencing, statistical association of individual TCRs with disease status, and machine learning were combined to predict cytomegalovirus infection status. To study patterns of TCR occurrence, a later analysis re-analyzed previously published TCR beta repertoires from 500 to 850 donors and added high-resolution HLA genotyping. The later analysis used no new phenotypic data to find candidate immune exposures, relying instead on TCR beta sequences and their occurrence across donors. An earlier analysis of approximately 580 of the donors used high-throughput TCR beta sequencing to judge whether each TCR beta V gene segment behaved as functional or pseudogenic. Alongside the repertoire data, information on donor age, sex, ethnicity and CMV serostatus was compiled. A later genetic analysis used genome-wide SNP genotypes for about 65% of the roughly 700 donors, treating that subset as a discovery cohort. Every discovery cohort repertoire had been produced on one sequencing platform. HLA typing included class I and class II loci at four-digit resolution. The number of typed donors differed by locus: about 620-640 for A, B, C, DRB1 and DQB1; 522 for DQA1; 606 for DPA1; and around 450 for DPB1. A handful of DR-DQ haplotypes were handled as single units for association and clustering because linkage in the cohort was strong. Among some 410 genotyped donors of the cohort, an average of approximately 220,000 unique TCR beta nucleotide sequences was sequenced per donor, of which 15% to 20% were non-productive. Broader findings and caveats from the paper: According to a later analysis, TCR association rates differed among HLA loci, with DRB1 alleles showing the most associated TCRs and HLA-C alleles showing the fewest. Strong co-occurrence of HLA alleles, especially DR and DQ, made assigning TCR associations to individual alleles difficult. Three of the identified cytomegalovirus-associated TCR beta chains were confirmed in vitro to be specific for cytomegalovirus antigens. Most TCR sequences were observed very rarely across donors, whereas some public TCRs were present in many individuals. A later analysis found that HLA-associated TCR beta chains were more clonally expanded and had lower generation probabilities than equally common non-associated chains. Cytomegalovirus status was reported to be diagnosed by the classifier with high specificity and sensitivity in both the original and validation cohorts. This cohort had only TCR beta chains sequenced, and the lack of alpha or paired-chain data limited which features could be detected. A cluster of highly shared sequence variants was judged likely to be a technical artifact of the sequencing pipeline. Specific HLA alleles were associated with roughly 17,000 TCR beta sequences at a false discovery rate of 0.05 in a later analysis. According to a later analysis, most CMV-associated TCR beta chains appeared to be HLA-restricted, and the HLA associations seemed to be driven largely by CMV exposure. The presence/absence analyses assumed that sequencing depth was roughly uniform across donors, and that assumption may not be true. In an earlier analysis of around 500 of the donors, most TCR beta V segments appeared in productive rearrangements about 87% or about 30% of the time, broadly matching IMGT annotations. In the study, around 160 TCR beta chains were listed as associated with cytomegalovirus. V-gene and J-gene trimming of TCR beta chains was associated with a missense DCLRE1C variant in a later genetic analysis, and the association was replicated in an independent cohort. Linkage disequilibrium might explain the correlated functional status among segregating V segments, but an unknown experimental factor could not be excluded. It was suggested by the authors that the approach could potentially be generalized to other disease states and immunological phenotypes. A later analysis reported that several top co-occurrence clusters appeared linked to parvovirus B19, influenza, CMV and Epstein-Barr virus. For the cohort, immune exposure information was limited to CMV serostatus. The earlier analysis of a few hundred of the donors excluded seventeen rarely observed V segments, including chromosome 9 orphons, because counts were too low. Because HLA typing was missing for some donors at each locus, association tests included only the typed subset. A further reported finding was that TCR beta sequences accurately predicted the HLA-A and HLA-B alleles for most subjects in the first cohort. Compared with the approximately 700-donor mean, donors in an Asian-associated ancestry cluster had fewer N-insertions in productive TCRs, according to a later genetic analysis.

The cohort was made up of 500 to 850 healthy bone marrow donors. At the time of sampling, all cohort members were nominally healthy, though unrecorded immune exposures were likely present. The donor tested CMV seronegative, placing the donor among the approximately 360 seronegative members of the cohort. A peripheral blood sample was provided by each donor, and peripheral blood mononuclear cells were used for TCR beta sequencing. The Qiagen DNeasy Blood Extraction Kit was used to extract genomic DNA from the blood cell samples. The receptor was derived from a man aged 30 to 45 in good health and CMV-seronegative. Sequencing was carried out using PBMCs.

The CDR3 protein sequence reads: CASSLRTSGRGDTQYF. In nucleotide form, the sequence is TGTGCCAGCAGCCTCCGGACTAGCGGGAGAGGGGATACGCAGTATTTT. The V and J segments used are TRBV7-2 and TRBJ2-3; 13 bases in between match TRBD2. The CDR3 covers 16 residues, taking in both the cysteine and the phenylalanine. Left in the record is the CDR3 DNA by itself, 48 bases read in frame from the first base. The germline V gene specifies SGHTA as CDR1 and FQGNSA as CDR2. V lost 5 bases and J lost 6 bases, and the count of bases not matched to a germline gene is 8.